A selection of T cell receptor beta chains follows, all from one sample in a study of CD8 T cells in Susac syndrome. Each CDR3 protein is one row after TCRdb ran MiXCR on the immunoSEQ multiplex PCR reads. In the table there are 180,000 or so distinct CDR3 sequences, over 85% of which are singletons. Sequenced input: CD4+ T cells from PBMCs. The receptors were gathered from a human donor in good health. The CDR3 runs from the conserved cysteine through the conserved F or W. Fields, in order: V gene, CDR3 length, J gene, clone size, D gene, CDR3 protein, CDR3 DNA. D genes are given only for firm matches. Rows give clone size only sometimes, using once, few, many, or a class for an expanded clone.

TRBV29-1	13	TRBJ1-2	.	.	CSVKTDGYYGYTF	TGCAGCGTTAAGACCGACGGGTACTATGGCTACACCTTC
TRBV24-1	15	TRBJ2-1	.	.	CATSPTEFSYNEQFF	TGTGCCACCAGCCCGACAGAGTTCTCCTACAATGAGCAGTTCTTC
TRBV20-1	13	TRBJ2-4	.	TRBD2	CSAPLAGGNIQYF	TGCAGTGCTCCTCTAGCGGGGGGAAACATTCAGTACTTC
TRBV4-1	16	TRBJ2-1	.	TRBD2	CASSQVLAGRYNEQFF	TGCGCCAGCAGCCAAGTCTTAGCGGGGAGATACAATGAGCAGTTCTTC
TRBV29-1	14	TRBJ2-3	.	.	CSVVTGGGTDTQYF	TGCAGCGTTGTAACAGGGGGAGGGACAGATACGCAGTATTTT
TRBV5-1	15	TRBJ2-7	.	TRBD2	CASSPSAGASYEQYF	TGCGCCAGCAGCCCGTCAGCGGGAGCAAGCTACGAGCAGTACTTC
TRBV6-1	14	TRBJ1-2	.	.	CASRSTGANYGYTF	TGTGCCAGCAGATCGACAGGAGCTAACTATGGCTACACCTTC
TRBV12-3/TRBV12-4	14	TRBJ2-3	.	.	CASSLGVSTDTQYF	TGTGCCAGCAGTTTGGGGGTTTCCACAGATACGCAGTATTTT
TRBV27	14	TRBJ2-1	.	.	CASRGPSSYNEQFF	TGTGCCAGCAGAGGGCCGAGCTCCTACAATGAGCAGTTCTTC
TRBV20-1	15	TRBJ2-3	.	.	CSARPGGQGTDTQYF	TGCAGTGCTAGACCGGGTGGGCAGGGAACAGATACGCAGTATTTT
TRBV19	13	TRBJ1-2	once	TRBD1	CASSLPGTAGYTF	TGTGCCAGTAGTCTCCCCGGGACAGCTGGCTACACCTTC
TRBV29-1	12	TRBJ2-7	.	.	CSGGLSPYEQYF	TGCAGCGGGGGACTTTCCCCCTACGAGCAGTACTTC
TRBV19	12	TRBJ2-2	.	.	CASSRSAGELFF	TGTGCCAGTAGTCGGTCGGCCGGGGAGCTGTTTTTT
TRBV7-9	16	TRBJ2-3	.	TRBD2	CASSLAAGDLTDTQYF	TGTGCCAGCAGCTTGGCAGCGGGAGACCTCACAGATACGCAGTATTTT
TRBV7-9	15	TRBJ2-1	.	TRBD1	CASSPGTGVNNEQFF	TGTGCCAGCAGCCCTGGGACAGGGGTCAACAATGAGCAGTTCTTC